The present TCR beta chain was sequenced within a study of Graves' ophthalmopathy and Graves' hyperthyroidism. Study information: By definition, stable hyperthyroidism involved no ophthalmopathy within 18 months of follow-up.

RNA transcripts were the template, and TCR beta CDR3 regions were amplified from them. Amplification began with first-round RT-PCR using HTBI primers, then second-round multiplex PCR was performed. TCRdb processed the multiplex PCR reads anew with MiXCR; each CDR3 protein has one entry. The repertoire holds approximately 1.2 million distinct CDR3 sequences, about 36% seen once, with 8.5% to 14% in the top ten. The authors enrolled newly diagnosed hyperthyroidism patients aged 18 to 65 with under 2 months' duration. Clinical symptoms, serum thyroxine, TRAb, thyroid ultrasound and orbital computed tomography formed the basis of diagnosis. The sequenced sample was peripheral blood or thyroid tissue (not recorded which). The receptor was derived from an adult man with Graves' hyperthyroidism.

The CDR3 is CSLSQGGHEQYF. CDR3 coding DNA: TGCAGCTTAAGTCAGGGGGGACACGAGCAGTACTTC. The chain has TRBV29-1 and TRBJ2-7; tentative D call: TRBD1 (7 bases). Germline CDR1 and CDR2: SQVTM and ANQGSEA. This CDR3 comprises 12 residues. The V and J ends lost 8 bases and 5 bases respectively, with 16 bases between them.